This entry lists 15 T cell receptor beta chains sequenced from one sample in a study of T-cell reconstitution after alpha-beta-depleted transplantation in children. As it was prepared, the TCRbeta library received unique molecular identifiers. TCRdb re-called the PCR reads through MiXCR, storing one row per CDR3 protein. The table lists hundreds of thousands of distinct CDR3 sequences, around 13% of them singletons. Specimen: PBMCs, collected before TCRalphabeta/CD19-depleted stem cell transplant. These receptors were collected from a girl aged 2-15 years with congenital amegakaryocytic thrombocytopenia, due to receive a stem cell transplant.

The chain couples TRBV30 to TRBJ2-3; 12 positions match TRBD2. The CDR3 length is 15 residues. V was clipped by 6 bases and J by 5 bases; unmatched bases: 9. Germline V gene data show CDR1 as GTSNPN and CDR2 as SVGIG (reference sequence). The CDR3 here is CACRRTSGMGDTQYF. For the CDR3, the DNA is TGTGCCTGTCGCCGGACTAGCGGGATGGGAGATACGCAGTATTTT.

Many counts were recorded for this clonotype. V usage is TRBV28 and J usage is TRBJ1-5; tentative D call: TRBD1 (5 bases). CDR1 and CDR2 from the germline V gene are MDHEN and SYDVKM. With 5 bases removed from V and 6 bases from J, the gap between germline ends came to 17 bases. The CDR3 runs to 15 residues. The DNA of the CDR3 is TGTGCCAGCAGTCTCGGGGCCACCTGGCGTCAGCCCCAGCATTTT. Its protein product is CASSLGATWRQPQHF.

This clonotype was counted at least ten times. The V and J genes are TRBV12-3 or TRBV12-4 and TRBJ2-2, with TRBD1 as a possible D gene (6 bases). The CDR3 length is 16 residues. V was cut by 2 bases and J by 3 bases, with 13 bases left in between. DNA for the CDR3: TGTGCCAGCAGTTTAAAGGGCAGGGGCCACACCGGGGAGCTGTTTTTT. This codes for CASSLKGRGHTGELFF.

Only a few counts were recorded for this clonotype. The chain uses TRBV5-1 and TRBJ1-3; unclear D gene. With 2 bases removed from V and 3 bases from J, the gap between germline ends came to 15 bases. CDR3 length: 16 amino acids. Germline lookup yields CDR1 SGHRS and CDR2 YFSETQ. The CDR3 DNA reads TGCGCCAGCAGCTTAGGGCGCCCGGAGGGTGGAAACACCATATATTTT. Protein: CASSLGRPEGGNTIYF.

Only a few counts were recorded for this clonotype. The chain is built from TRBV5-1 and TRBJ2-2, with D possibly TRBD2 on 6 matching bases. V was trimmed by 2 bases and J by 4 bases, leaving 15 bases between them. Germline values: CDR1 SGHRS, CDR2 YFSETQ. The CDR3 covers 16 residues. CDR3 nucleotides: TGCGCCAGCAGCTTTTCGGAGGGAGGCCTCACCGGGGAGCTGTTTTTT. Protein: CASSFSEGGLTGELFF.

V gene TRBV28 combines with J gene TRBJ2-2, with 10 bases fitting TRBD2. The junction had 9 bases not matched to a gene; V was cut back by 8 bases and J by 6 bases. This CDR3 comprises 15 residues. Germline V gene sequence: CDR1 MDHEN, CDR2 SYDVKM. As DNA, the CDR3 is TGTGCCAGCGGACTAGCGGATCCTATTCCCGGGGAGCTGTTTTTT. Translated, it gives CASGLADPIPGELFF.

At least ten counts were recorded for this clonotype. The chain combines TRBV6-5 with TRBJ1-1; the D is unclear. Trimming cost V 2 bases and J 0 bases, with 7 bases left between them. The length of the CDR3 is 14 residues. CDR1 is MNHEY and CDR2 is SVGAGI in the germline V gene. The CDR3 DNA reads TGTGCCAGCAGTTACGGTACTATGAACACTGAAGCTTTCTTT. It yields the protein CASSYGTMNTEAFF.

The chain joins TRBV29-1 to TRBJ2-1; 11 bases align to TRBD1. The V gene's germline CDR1 is SQVTM and CDR2 ANQGSEA. V lost 7 bases and J lost 6; bases outside the gene matches: 5. This CDR3 has 13 amino acids. The DNA of the CDR3 is TGCAGCGATGGACAGGGGGCCGGCAATGAGCAGTTCTTC. Residues: CSDGQGAGNEQFF.

This clonotype was counted between two and nine times. The chain combines TRBV7-9 with TRBJ2-7; D is unresolved. Germline V gene data show CDR1 as SEHNR and CDR2 as FQNEAQ (reference sequence). This CDR3 comprises 15 residues. Trimming left V 1 base short and J 2 bases short, with 12 bases between. The CDR3 bases are TGTGCCAGCAGCTTAGAAAACACAGAGGCCTACGAGCAGTACTTC. Protein product: CASSLENTEAYEQYF.

This clonotype has only a few counts. J is TRBJ1-5 and V is TRBV6-2 or TRBV6-3, with D perhaps TRBD1 (6 bases). The germline V gene encodes CDR1 MNHEY and CDR2 SVGEGT. The CDR3 consists of 13 residues. V lost 7 bases, J lost 5 bases, and 12 bases lay in between. This chain's CDR3 is CASNRGGHQPQHF. DNA of the CDR3: TGTGCCAGCAATAGGGGGGGACATCAGCCCCAGCATTTT.

This clonotype occurred many times. The V and J genes are TRBV7-8 and TRBJ1-1; TRBD1 matches 7 bases. V shed 5 bases, J shed 4 bases, and the junction held 10 bases outside the gene matches. The CDR3 runs to 15 residues. Germline V gene lookup returns CDR1 SGHVS and CDR2 FQNEAQ. Written as DNA, the CDR3 is TGTGCCAGCAGCCCAACTAGACAGGGTGGCACTGAAGCTTTCTTT. It translates to CASSPTRQGGTEAFF. Full variable domain (rest looked up from reference TRBV7-8 and TRBJ1-1): GAGVSQSPRYKVAKRGQDVALRCDPISGHVSLFWYQQALGQGPEFLTYFQNEAQLDKSGLPSDRFFAERPEGSVSTLKIQRTQQEDSAVYLCASSPTRQGGTEAFFGQGTRLTVV.

The chain links TRBV7-6 to TRBJ2-5; D unclear. The V and J ends lost 1 base and 3 bases respectively, with 12 bases between them. Germline-derived CDR1 and CDR2 are SGHVS and FNYEAQ. This CDR3 region has 15 residues. The CDR3, as DNA: TGTGCCAGCAGCTTAGGGTGGGCACCTGAAGAGACCCAGTACTTC. This gives the protein CASSLGWAPEETQYF.

In this sample, this clonotype turned up many times. The chain links TRBV4-2 to TRBJ2-7; TRBD1 aligns across 7 bases. There are 15 residues in the CDR3. Germline CDR1 LGHNA, CDR2 YNFKEQ. The junction had 5 bases not matched to a gene; V was cut back by 0 bases and J by 3 bases. CDR3 nucleotide sequence: TGTGCCAGCAGCCAAGAAGTAGGGACAGTCTACGAGCAGTACTTC. It encodes CASSQEVGTVYEQYF.

This clonotype was picked up many times. The V call is TRBV10-3, the J call TRBJ2-2, with D possibly matching TRBD2 (6 bases). Germline V gene data show CDR1 as ENHRY and CDR2 as SYGVKD. There are 16 residues in the CDR3. Trimming shortened V by 10 bases and J by 0 bases, and 18 bases separated the two germline ends. This chain's CDR3 is CATTLGGRTNTGELFF. The CDR3, as DNA: TGTGCCACCACGCTAGGAGGGAGGACGAACACCGGGGAGCTGTTTTTT.

In this sample, this clonotype turned up many times. This chain uses TRBV3-1 with TRBJ1-2; unclear D gene. In germline, CDR1 is LGHDT, CDR2 YNNKEL (reference sequence). V gave up 4 bases and J gave up 6 bases, with 12 bases separating them. The CDR3 spans 13 residues. CDR3 loop: CASSPGPGHGYTF. For the CDR3, the DNA is TGTGCCAGCAGCCCTGGGCCAGGCCATGGCTACACCTTC.